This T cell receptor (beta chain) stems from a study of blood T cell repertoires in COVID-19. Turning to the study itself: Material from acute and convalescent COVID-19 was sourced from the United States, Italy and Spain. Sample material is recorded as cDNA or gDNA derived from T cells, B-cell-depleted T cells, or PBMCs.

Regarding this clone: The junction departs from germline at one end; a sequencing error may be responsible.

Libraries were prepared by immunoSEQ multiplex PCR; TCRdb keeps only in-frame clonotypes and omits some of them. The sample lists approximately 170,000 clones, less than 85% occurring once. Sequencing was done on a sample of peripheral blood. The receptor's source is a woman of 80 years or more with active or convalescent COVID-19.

The CDR3 is CASSGQAGTDTQYF. The CDR3 nucleotides are TGTGCTAGCAGCGGACAGGCCGGCACAGATACGCAGTATTTT. The chain links TRBV7-7 to TRBJ2-3; 7 bases line up with TRBD1. Germline lookup yields CDR1 SSHAT and CDR2 FNYEAQ (reference sequence). The CDR3 is 14 residues long.